The clone carrying this TCR beta chain showed up many times. Trimming pared 2 bases from V and 5 bases from J, leaving 16 bases between. Germline V gives CDR1 SGDLS, CDR2 YYNGEE. This CDR3 contains 15 residues. RNA transcripts served as template for amplifying TCR beta CDR3 sequences. HTBI primers primed a first-round RT-PCR, and a second-round multiplex PCR followed. Each CDR3 protein gets one entry after TCRdb re-called the multiplex PCR reads with MiXCR. In the table there are some 750,000 distinct CDR3 sequences, roughly two fifths of which are singletons. The data derive from a study of Graves' ophthalmopathy and Graves' hyperthyroidism. Additional autoimmune diseases, uncontrolled infections, pregnancy or lactation disqualified patients. Each diagnosis was determined on the basis of clinical symptoms, serum thyroxine, TRAb, thyroid ultrasound and orbital computed tomography. The PBMC fraction was derived from under 11 ml of fresh peripheral blood.

Specimen: peripheral blood. This chain links TRBV9 with TRBJ1-1; TRBD1 is a possible D gene (6 bases). The receptor was derived from an adult man with Graves' ophthalmopathy. CDR3 in DNA: TGTGCCAGCAGCGTGGGGATGGACAGCGGTACTGAAGCTTTCTTT. Encoded protein: CASSVGMDSGTEAFF.